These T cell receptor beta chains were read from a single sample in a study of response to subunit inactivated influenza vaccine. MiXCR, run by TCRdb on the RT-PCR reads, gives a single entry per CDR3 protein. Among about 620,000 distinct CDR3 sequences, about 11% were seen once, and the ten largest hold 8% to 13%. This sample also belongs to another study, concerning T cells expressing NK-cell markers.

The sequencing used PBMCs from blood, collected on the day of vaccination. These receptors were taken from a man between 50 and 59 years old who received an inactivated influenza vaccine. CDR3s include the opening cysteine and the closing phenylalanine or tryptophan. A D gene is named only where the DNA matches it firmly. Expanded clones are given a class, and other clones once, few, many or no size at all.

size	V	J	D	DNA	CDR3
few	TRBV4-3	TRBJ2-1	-	TGCGCCAGCAGCCAAGCGAAAGGGAGCTCCTACAATGAGCAGTTCTTC	CASSQAKGSSYNEQFF
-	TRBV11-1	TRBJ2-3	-	TGTGCCAGCAGCCAAGGGCGGAAGGGACTTAGCACAGATACGCAGTATTTT	CASSQGRKGLSTDTQYF
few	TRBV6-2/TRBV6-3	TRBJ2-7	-	TGTGCCAGCAGATACCAAGGCTACGAGCAGTACTTC	CASRYQGYEQYF
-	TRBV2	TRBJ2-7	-	TGTGCCAGCAGTGAATCAGCCGCCTACGAGCAGTACTTC	CASSESAAYEQYF
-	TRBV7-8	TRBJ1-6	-	TGTGCCAGCAGCTTGACTTACTCCTATAATTCACCCCTCCACTTT	CASSLTYSYNSPLHF
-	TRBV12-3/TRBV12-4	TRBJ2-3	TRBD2	TGTGCCAGCAGTTTAGTCTCGAGGGGACTAGCGGTCGCAGATACGCAGTATTTT	CASSLVSRGLAVADTQYF
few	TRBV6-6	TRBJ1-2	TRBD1	TGTGCCAGCAGCCAGACAGGGCTAGGTGGCTACACCTTC	CASSQTGLGGYTF
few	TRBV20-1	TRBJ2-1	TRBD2	TGCAGTGGCGGGACTAGGGCCAATGAGCAGTTCTTC	CSGGTRANEQFF
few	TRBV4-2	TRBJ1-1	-	TGTGCCAGCAGCCAGGGGCAGGCTGAAGCTTTCTTT	CASSQGQAEAFF
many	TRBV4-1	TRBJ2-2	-	TGCGCCAGCGCTATAGACCGACAGCTTCGAAACACCGGGGAGCTGTTTTTT	CASAIDRQLRNTGELFF
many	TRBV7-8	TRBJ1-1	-	TGTGCCAGCAGCCTGGGGAAGGGCACTGAAGCTTTCTTT	CASSLGKGTEAFF
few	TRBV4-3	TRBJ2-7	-	TGCGCCAGCAGCCATACCCTCCCGGGCAGGAGGAACTACGAGCAGTACTTC	CASSHTLPGRRNYEQYF
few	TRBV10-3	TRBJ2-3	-	TGTGCCAACGGGTATGGCACAGATACGCAGTATTTT	CANGYGTDTQYF
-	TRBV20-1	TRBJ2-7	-	TGCAGTGCTAGAGACCGACGGGGCCCCTCCTCCTACGAGCAGTACTTC	CSARDRRGPSSYEQYF
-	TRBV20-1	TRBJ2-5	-	TGCAGTGCTCGAGATTTTTTCCCAAAAGAGACCCAGTACTTC	CSARDFFPKETQYF
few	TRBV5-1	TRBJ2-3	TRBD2	TGCGCCAGCAGCAGCGGGGGGGCCAGAGATACGCAGTATTTT	CASSSGGARDTQYF
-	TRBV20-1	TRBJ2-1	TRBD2	TGCAGTGCTCCTAGCGGGGGCCCTAACAATGAGCAGTTCTTC	CSAPSGGPNNEQFF
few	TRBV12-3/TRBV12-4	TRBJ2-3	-	TGTGCCAGCACCCCACTTGGTTGGGTGACACCAGAGACGCAGTATTTT	CASTPLGWVTPETQYF
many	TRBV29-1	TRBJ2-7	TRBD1	TGCAGCGTTGAAGACAGGGGGCCCGTTGGCGAGCAGTACTTC	CSVEDRGPVGEQYF
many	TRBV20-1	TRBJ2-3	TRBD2	TGCAGTGCTAGAAAATCCGGGACTACGGATACGCAGTATTTT	CSARKSGTTDTQYF
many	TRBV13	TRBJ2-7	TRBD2	TGTGCCAGCAGCTCCTCACTAGCGCAATCCTACGAGCAGTACTTC	CASSSSLAQSYEQYF
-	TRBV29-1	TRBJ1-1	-	TGCAGCGTTGTACAGATGAGATTGAACACTGAAGCTTTCTTT	CSVVQMRLNTEAFF
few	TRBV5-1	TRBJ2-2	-	TGCGCCAGCAGCTTGGAGGGGAGGACCGGGGAGCTGTTTTTT	CASSLEGRTGELFF
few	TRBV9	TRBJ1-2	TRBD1	TGTGCCAGCAGCGCAAACAGGGGGCTCGCTGGCTACACCTTC	CASSANRGLAGYTF
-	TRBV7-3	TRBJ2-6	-	TGTGCCAGCAGCTTATTCAGCTCTGGGGCCAACGTCCTGACTTTC	CASSLFSSGANVLTF
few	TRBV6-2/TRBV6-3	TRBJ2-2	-	TGTGCCAGCAGTTACTCACGGCAGGCTGCCGGGGAGCTGTTTTTT	CASSYSRQAAGELFF
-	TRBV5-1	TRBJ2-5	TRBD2	TGCGCCAGCAGCGAAGCGGGGTTTGGGGAGACCCAGTACTTC	CASSEAGFGETQYF
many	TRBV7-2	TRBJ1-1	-	TGTGCCAGCAGCTCAAGGGGCAAGACAGGGAACACTGAAGCTTTCTTT	CASSSRGKTGNTEAFF
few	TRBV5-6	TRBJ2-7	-	TGTGCCAGCGGGATTTCGGGGGTTTTGGAATCCTACGAGCAGTACTTC	CASGISGVLESYEQYF
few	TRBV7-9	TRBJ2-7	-	TGTGCCAGCAGCGCCCCTAACGAGCAGTACTTC	CASSAPNEQYF
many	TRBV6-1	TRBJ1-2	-	TGTGCCAGCAGTGACAGGGTGGATGGCTACACCTTC	CASSDRVDGYTF
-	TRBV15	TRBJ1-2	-	TGTGCCACCAGCAGAGCCTCGGGACGGACCAACTATGGCTACACCTTC	CATSRASGRTNYGYTF
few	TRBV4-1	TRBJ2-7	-	TGCGCCAGCTCCCGTACGGAGAACTACGAGCAGTACTTC	CASSRTENYEQYF
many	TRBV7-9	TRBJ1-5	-	TGTGCCAGCAGCTCGACAGGTAGCAATCAGCCCCAGCATTTT	CASSSTGSNQPQHF
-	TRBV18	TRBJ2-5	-	TGTGCCAGCTCACCGGACACTTTGAGCAAGACCCAGTACTTC	CASSPDTLSKTQYF
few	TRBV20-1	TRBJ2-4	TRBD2	TGCAGTGCCCCCTCGTTAGCGGGAGGGATTGGCAAAAACATTCAGTACTTC	CSAPSLAGGIGKNIQYF
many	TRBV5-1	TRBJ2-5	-	TGCGCCAGCAGCCTCCCTATTTCGACAGAAGGCGTGGAGACCCAGTACTTC	CASSLPISTEGVETQYF
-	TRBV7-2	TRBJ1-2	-	TGTGCCAGCAGCTTAGGGCCCGAGACGCTCTATGGCTACACCTTC	CASSLGPETLYGYTF
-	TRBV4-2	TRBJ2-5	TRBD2	TGTGGCAGCAGCCAAGTTTTAGCGGGAGTCGTGACCCAGTACTTC	CGSSQVLAGVVTQYF
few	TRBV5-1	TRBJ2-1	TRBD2	TGCGCCAGCAGCTTGAGTGGCGGGAGGGCCGTGAATGAGCAGTTCTTC	CASSLSGGRAVNEQFF
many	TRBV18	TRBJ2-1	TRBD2	TGTGCCAGCCTAGCGGGCCGCTCCTACAATGAGCAGTTCTTC	CASLAGRSYNEQFF
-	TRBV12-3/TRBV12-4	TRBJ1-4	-	TGTGCCAGCAGTTTGAGCGGCCCTGGGAAACTGTTTTTT	CASSLSGPGKLFF
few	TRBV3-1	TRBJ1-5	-	TGTGCCAGCAGCCAAGGACATACCAATCAGCCCCAGCATTTT	CASSQGHTNQPQHF
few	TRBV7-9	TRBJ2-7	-	TGTGCCACCTCGAATAGTCGGAGCAACGAGCAGTACTTC	CATSNSRSNEQYF
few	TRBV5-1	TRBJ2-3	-	TGCGCCAGCAGCTTGCCAGAGGCCCACACAGATACGCAGTATTTT	CASSLPEAHTDTQYF
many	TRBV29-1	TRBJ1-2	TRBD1	TGCAGCGTTGTGTTGACAGGGTTTGACTATGGCTACACCTTC	CSVVLTGFDYGYTF
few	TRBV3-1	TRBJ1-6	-	TGTGCCAGCAGCCAAGATAGGAACAGAGGTTCACCCCTCCACTTT	CASSQDRNRGSPLHF
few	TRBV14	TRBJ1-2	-	TGTGCCAGCAGCCAATATGTGGGGTCTAACTATGGCTACACCTTC	CASSQYVGSNYGYTF
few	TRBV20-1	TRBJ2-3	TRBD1	TGCAGTGCTAGAGGCCCGACAGGGAACACAGATACGCAGTATTTT	CSARGPTGNTDTQYF
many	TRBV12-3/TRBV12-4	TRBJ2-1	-	TGTGCCAGCAGTTTATCTCGGGGCGTTCAGTTCTTC	CASSLSRGVQFF
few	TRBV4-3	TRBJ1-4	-	TGCGCCAGCAGCCAAGAGGAGGGAAGCCTGAGTGAAAAACTGTTTTTT	CASSQEEGSLSEKLFF
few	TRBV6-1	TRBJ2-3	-	TGTGCCACTAACCAAGGGGGGGGCACAGATACGCAGTATTTT	CATNQGGGTDTQYF
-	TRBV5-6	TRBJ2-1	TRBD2	TGTGCCAGCAGCTTGCTAGCGGATACCCGAACGGGTGAGCAGTTCTTC	CASSLLADTRTGEQFF